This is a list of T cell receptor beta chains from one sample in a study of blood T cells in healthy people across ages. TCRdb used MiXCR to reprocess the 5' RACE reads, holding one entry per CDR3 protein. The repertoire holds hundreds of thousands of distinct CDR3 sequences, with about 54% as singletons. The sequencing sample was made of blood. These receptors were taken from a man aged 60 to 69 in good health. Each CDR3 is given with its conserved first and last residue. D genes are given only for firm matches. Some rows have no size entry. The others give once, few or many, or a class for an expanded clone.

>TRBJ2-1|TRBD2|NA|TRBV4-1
CASSQDLADEQFF
TGCGCCAGCAGCCAAGATCTAGCGGATGAGCAGTTCTTC
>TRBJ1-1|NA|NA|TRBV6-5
CASSYSLGGDTEVFF
TGTGCCAGCAGTTACTCTCTAGGGGGAGACACTGAAGTTTTCTTT
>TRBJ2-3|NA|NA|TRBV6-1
CASSEHQGVSDTQYF
TGTGCTAGCAGTGAACACCAGGGCGTCTCAGATACGCAGTATTTT
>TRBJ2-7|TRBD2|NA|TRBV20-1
CSAIPGLAGDNEQYF
TGCAGTGCTATACCGGGACTAGCGGGTGACAATGAGCAGTACTTC
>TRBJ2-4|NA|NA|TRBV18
CASSLETGTLAKNIQYF
TGTGCCAGCTCACTGGAAACCGGGACACTAGCCAAAAACATTCAGTACTTC
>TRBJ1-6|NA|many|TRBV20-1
CSARDREKNSPLHF
TGCAGTGCTAGAGACAGGGAGAAAAATTCACCCCTCCACTTT
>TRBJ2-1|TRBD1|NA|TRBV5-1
CASRQTGALFEEQFF
TGCGCCAGCAGGCAGACAGGGGCGCTTTTTGAGGAGCAGTTCTTC
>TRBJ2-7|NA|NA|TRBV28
CASSSAGSPPGSEQYF
TGTGCCAGCAGTTCCGCCGGGTCGCCGCCGGGGAGCGAGCAGTACTTC
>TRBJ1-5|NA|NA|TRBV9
CASSVVGTEGPQHF
TGTGCCAGCAGCGTAGTAGGTACGGAGGGGCCCCAGCATTTT
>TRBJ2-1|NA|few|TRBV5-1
CASSLVRGHRGEQFF
TGCGCCAGCAGCTTGGTTCGGGGGCACAGGGGTGAGCAGTTCTTC
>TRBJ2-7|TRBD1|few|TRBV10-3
CAISLQGSSYEQYF
TGTGCCATCAGTCTACAGGGGAGCTCCTACGAGCAGTACTTC
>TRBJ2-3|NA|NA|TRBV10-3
CAISVKVFSASGRNTDTQYF
TGTGCCATCAGTGTCAAGGTTTTCTCGGCTTCTGGACGTAACACAGATACGCAGTATTTT
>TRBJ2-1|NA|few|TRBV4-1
CASSQQGKGNEQFF
TGCGCCAGCAGCCAACAGGGGAAGGGCAATGAGCAGTTCTTC
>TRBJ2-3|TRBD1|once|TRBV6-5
CASSPTGTGDRDTQYF
TGTGCCAGCAGCCCCACCGGGACAGGGGACCGAGATACGCAGTATTTT
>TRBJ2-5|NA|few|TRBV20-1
CSARDGSQETQYF
TGCAGTGCTAGAGACGGGTCCCAAGAGACCCAGTACTTC
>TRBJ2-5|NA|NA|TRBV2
CASIVSPGETQYF
TGTGCCAGCATAGTAAGTCCTGGGGAGACCCAGTACTTC